This T cell receptor (beta chain) appears in the sequencing data of a study of blood T cell repertoires in COVID-19. Study at large: In each case, the material was cDNA or gDNA derived from T cells, B-cell-depleted T cells, or PBMCs.

This CDR3 region has 14 residues. Deletions cut 0 bases from V and 2 bases from J, with 10 bases between. Per the germline V gene, CDR1 is GTSNPN and CDR2 is SVGIG (reference sequence). Only in-frame clones appear in the TCRdb table, and some are missing; sequencing was by immunoSEQ multiplex PCR. There are about 130,000 clones in the sample; 81% occur only once, and approximately 18% lies in the top ten. Source material: peripheral blood. This TCR derives from a man aged 25-45 years with COVID-19, enrolled during active disease. The chain uses TRBV30 and TRBJ1-1; D is perhaps TRBD1 (5 bases). The CDR3 sequence: CAWSVGDSNTEAFF. The CDR3 DNA follows: TGTGCCTGGAGTGTGGGGGACTCCAACACTGAAGCTTTCTTT. Looking up the rest from reference TRBV30 and TRBJ1-1 gives the full variable domain: SQTIHQWPATLVQPVGSPLSLECTVEGTSNPNLYWYRQAAGRGLQLLFYSVGIGQISSEVPQNLSASRPQDRQFILSSKKLLLSDSGFYLCAWSVGDSNTEAFFGQGTRLTVV.